The 31 T cell receptor beta chains reported below all come from one sample, sequenced in a study of T-cell memory formation after mild COVID-19. TCRdb itself ran the 5' RACE reads through MiXCR, one entry per CDR3 protein. The table lists 170,000 or so distinct CDR3 sequences, roughly 28% of them singletons. What was sequenced was PBMCs or a T cell subset sorted from them (not recorded which). These receptors were taken from an adult woman who had mild COVID-19 (a few samples of this study predate the infection). Cell type and time point are not known.

The rearrangement joins TRBV15 to TRBJ2-3; D is ambiguous. The germline gives CDR1 LNHNV, CDR2 YYDKDF (reference sequence). The CDR3 extends over 13 amino acids. V lost 6 bases, J lost 2 bases, and 9 bases lay in between. In DNA form, the CDR3 reads TGTGCCACCAGAGAGATCTCCACAGATACGCAGTATTTT. This gives the protein CATREISTDTQYF.

The table lists this clonotype with a few counts. This chain uses TRBV11-2 with TRBJ2-1; D remains ambiguous. The V and J ends lost 6 bases and 7 bases respectively, with 13 bases between them. Germline values: CDR1 SGHAT, CDR2 FQNNGV. The CDR3 sequence is 13 residues long. DNA for the CDR3: TGTGCCAGCAGTCCTACCATGGGGAATGAGCAGTTCTTC. Its translation is CASSPTMGNEQFF. The whole variable domain, filled in from reference TRBV11-2 and TRBJ2-1, reads EAGVAQSPRYKIIEKRQSVAFWCNPISGHATLYWYQQILGQGPKLLIQFQNNGVVDDSQLPKDRFSAERLKGVDSTLKIQPAKLEDSAVYLCASSPTMGNEQFFGPGTRLTVL.

In its sample, this clonotype was seen a few times. This chain joins TRBV29-1 and TRBJ2-3; TRBD2 matches at 7 bases. The CDR3 has 15 residues. The V and J ends lost 7 bases and 0 bases, in that order; junction bases with no gene match: 10. The germline gives CDR1 SQVTM, CDR2 ANQGSEA. CDR3 coding DNA: TGCAGCGCCAAGAACCTAGCGGCTAGCACAGATACGCAGTATTTT. Encoded protein: CSAKNLAASTDTQYF.

This clonotype was observed a handful of times. V gene TRBV7-8 combines with J gene TRBJ2-7; 7 nucleotides agree with TRBD2. This CDR3 spans 14 amino acids. The germline V gene has CDR1 SGHVS and CDR2 FQNEAQ. The junction had 6 bases not matched to a gene; V was cut back by 3 bases and J by 4 bases. The DNA for the CDR3 is TGTGCCAGCAGCTTTGCGGGAGCGGGGTACGAGCAGTACTTC. Translation: CASSFAGAGYEQYF. Based on the CDR3 plus reference TRBV7-8 and TRBJ2-7, the full variable domain is GAGVSQSPRYKVAKRGQDVALRCDPISGHVSLFWYQQALGQGPEFLTYFQNEAQLDKSGLPSDRFFAERPEGSVSTLKIQRTQQEDSAVYLCASSFAGAGYEQYFGPGTRLTVT.

This rearrangement joins TRBV7-9 to TRBJ2-5, with D perhaps given as TRBD1 or TRBD2 (5 bases each). The length of the CDR3 is 14 residues. V lost 5 bases and J lost 3, with 13 bases in between. Germline V CDR1 and CDR2: SEHNR, FQNEAQ (reference sequence). CDR3 loop: CASSASGTEETQYF. Written as DNA, the CDR3 is TGTGCCAGCAGCGCCTCCGGGACGGAAGAGACCCAGTACTTC.

CDR3 in amino acids: CASSQWTGGGQPQHF. DNA for the CDR3: TGCGCCAGCAGCCAATGGACAGGGGGCGGACAGCCCCAGCATTTT. V is TRBV4-3 and J is TRBJ1-5, with 11 bases that match TRBD1. V trimming: 2 bases; J trimming: 7 bases; junction bases outside the gene matches: 4. Germline CDR1 is LGHNA and CDR2 is YSLEER. CDR3 size: 15 residues.

This clonotype was seen a few times. The chain has TRBV13 and TRBJ1-1; D may be TRBD1 (5 bases). Germline CDR1 reads PRHDT; CDR2 reads FYEKMQ (reference sequence). The CDR3 sequence is 14 residues long. V was clipped by 5 bases and J by 3 bases, with 13 bases between them. The CDR3 here is CASSPRTFDTEAFF. The CDR3 DNA sequence: TGTGCCAGCAGCCCCAGGACATTTGACACTGAAGCTTTCTTT.

In this sample, this clonotype turned up a few times. The rearrangement joins TRBV7-2 to TRBJ1-2; D is unresolved. V gave up 0 bases and J gave up 7 bases, with 6 bases separating them. Germline V gene lookup returns CDR1 SGHTA and CDR2 FQGNSA. This CDR3 region has 12 residues. The DNA for the CDR3 is TGTGCCAGCAGCTTAGCCGGTGTTGGCTACACCTTC. Its protein product is CASSLAGVGYTF. The whole variable domain, remainder taken from reference TRBV7-2 and TRBJ1-2, is GAGVSQSPSNKVTEKGKDVELRCDPISGHTALYWYRQSLGQGLEFLIYFQGNSAPDKSGLPSDRFSAERTGGSVSTLTIQRTQQEDSAVYLCASSLAGVGYTFGSGTRLTVV.

This clonotype was detected a few times. V is TRBV5-1 and J is TRBJ1-1; 7 bases align to TRBD1. The CDR3 has 14 residues. Germline CDR1 reads SGHRS; CDR2 reads YFSETQ. With 4 bases clipped from V and 7 bases from J, the junction kept 10 bases outside the gene matches. In nucleotides, the CDR3 is TGCGCCAGCAGCCGAACGTTACAGGGGATTGAAGCTTTCTTT. Protein: CASSRTLQGIEAFF.

The rearrangement uses TRBV15 and TRBJ2-5, with D hard to call. V lost 3 bases, J lost 2 bases, and 13 bases lay in between. The length of the CDR3 is 15 residues. In germline, CDR1 is LNHNV, CDR2 YYDKDF (reference sequence). The CDR3 loop is CATSSPRVGQETQYF. The CDR3 DNA reads TGTGCCACCAGCAGTCCCCGAGTGGGTCAAGAGACCCAGTACTTC. The full variable domain, in which reference TRBV15 and TRBJ2-5 provide the parts outside the CDR3, is DAMVIQNPRYQVTQFGKPVTLSCSQTLNHNVMYWYQQKSSQAPKLLFHYYDKDFNNEADTPDNFQSRRPNTSFCFLDIRSPGLGDTAMYLCATSSPRVGQETQYFGPGTRLLVL.

The chain uses TRBV7-9 and TRBJ2-7; D perhaps matches TRBD2 (5 bases). Germline CDR1 is SEHNR and CDR2 is FQNEAQ (reference sequence). The CDR3 runs 14 residues. Trimming removed 5 bases at V and 3 bases at J, with 14 bases between. CDR3 sequence reads: CASSPGSAFYEQYF. The DNA of the CDR3 is TGTGCCAGCAGCCCTGGGAGCGCCTTCTACGAGCAGTACTTC.

This chain links TRBV12-3 or TRBV12-4 with TRBJ2-1; 10 bases map to TRBD2. V lost 5 bases and J lost 3; bases outside the gene matches: 10. The CDR3 spans 17 residues. The CDR3 DNA follows: TGTGCCAGCAGTCCCCGGACTAGCGGAGGAAACTACAATGAGCAGTTCTTC. Residues: CASSPRTSGGNYNEQFF.

This clonotype has only one observation. This chain links TRBV7-3 with TRBJ2-3, with D unclear. With 5 bases removed from V and 2 bases from J, the gap between germline ends came to 5 bases. Looked up from germline, CDR1 is SGHTA and CDR2 is FQGTGA. This CDR3 comprises 12 residues. CDR3 sequence (DNA): TGTGCCAGCAGCATAGACACAGATACGCAGTATTTT. Protein: CASSIDTDTQYF.

The chain joins TRBV6-5 to TRBJ2-1, with D perhaps TRBD1 (6 bases). Trimming removed 7 bases at V and 0 bases at J, with 10 bases between. The CDR3 has 14 residues. The germline gives CDR1 MNHEY, CDR2 SVGAGI. The DNA of the CDR3 is TGTGCCAGCACAGGGGTCAGCTCCTACAATGAGCAGTTCTTC. It specifies CASTGVSSYNEQFF.

The genes are TRBV21-1 and TRBJ1-3. TRBV21-1 is a known pseudogene. The CDR3 spans 17 residues. The CDR3 DNA sequence: TGTGCCAGCAGCAAGAGTGGGACGGCAAACTCTGGAAACACCATATATTTT. Translation: CASSKSGTANSGNTIYF.

The table lists this clonotype with a count of one. The chain joins TRBV6-5 to TRBJ2-7; tentatively, D is TRBD2 (5 bases). The CDR3 is 16 residues long. Germline V gene lookup returns CDR1 MNHEY and CDR2 SVGAGI. The germline V and J ends were trimmed by 0 bases and 0 bases, with 12 bases remaining between them. DNA of the CDR3: TGTGCCAGCAGTTACTCAGCGGAGCCCAGCTCCTACGAGCAGTACTTC. It specifies CASSYSAEPSSYEQYF.

This chain joins TRBV7-2 and TRBJ1-2; the D is unclear. V was pared by 1 base and J by 0 bases, with 9 bases between. Germline V gives CDR1 SGHTA, CDR2 FQGNSA. CDR3 length: 15 amino acids. CDR3 sequence: CASSLVRSANYGYTF. DNA for the CDR3: TGTGCCAGCAGCTTAGTACGCTCAGCTAACTATGGCTACACCTTC.

The chain is built from TRBV20-1 and TRBJ2-1; TRBD2 might be the D (5 bases). CDR3 length: 15 residues. CDR1 and CDR2 from the germline V gene are DFQATT and SNEGSKA (reference sequence). Trimming shortened V by 3 bases and J by 4 bases, and 16 bases separated the two germline ends. CDR3 DNA: TGCAGTGCTAGCGGTTGGGGAGCCGATTACAATGAGCAGTTCTTC. This translates into CSASGWGADYNEQFF.

This clonotype was recorded a few times. This rearrangement joins TRBV5-1 to TRBJ1-2; 7 nucleotides align to TRBD1. Trimming removed 0 bases from V and 8 bases from J; junction bases left unmatched: 10. CDR3 length: 15 amino acids. Germline V lookup: CDR1 SGHRS, CDR2 YFSETQ. CDR3 residues: CASSLASGDRTGYTF. CDR3 coding DNA: TGCGCCAGCAGCTTGGCCAGTGGGGACAGAACAGGCTACACCTTC.

This clonotype was detected only a few times. V usage is TRBV25-1 and J usage is TRBJ2-7; D is unclear. Per the germline V gene, CDR1 is MGHDK and CDR2 is SYGVNS. Trimming took off 0 bases at V and 7 bases at J, with 7 bases between the two ends. The CDR3 is 12 residues long. CDR3 loop: CASSEYGGEQYF. DNA for the CDR3: TGTGCCAGCAGTGAATACGGCGGAGAGCAGTACTTC.

In its sample, this clonotype was seen once. The chain carries TRBV6-1 and TRBJ2-7; D gene unclear. V was cut by 0 bases and J by 3 bases, with 9 bases left in between. Germline lookup yields CDR1 MNHNS and CDR2 SASEGT. CDR3 size: 14 residues. The CDR3 bases are TGTGCCAGCAGTGAAGCGACGAGGTTCTACGAGCAGTACTTC. Encoded protein: CASSEATRFYEQYF.

The chain couples TRBV6-5 to TRBJ2-6; tentative D call: TRBD1 (6 bases). V was clipped by 4 bases and J by 0 bases, with 13 bases between them. This CDR3 is 17 amino acids long. Germline lookup yields CDR1 MNHEY and CDR2 SVGAGI. The CDR3 nucleotides are TGTGCCAGCAGTTTGGGACATCTCCCCTCTGGGGCCAACGTCCTGACTTTC. Translating gives CASSLGHLPSGANVLTF.

There are a few counts of this clonotype. The CDR3 reads CASSFGGGDTQYF. The CDR3 nucleotides are TGCGCCAGCAGCTTCGGAGGCGGAGATACGCAGTATTTT. V and J are TRBV5-1 and TRBJ2-3; weak D call: TRBD2 (5 bases). Per germline, CDR1 SGHRS and CDR2 YFSETQ. The V end was cut by 2 bases, the J end by 5 bases, with 9 bases between. This CDR3 is built from 13 residues.

The chain carries TRBV5-1 and TRBJ1-4; D unresolved. CDR1 SGHRS and CDR2 YFSETQ come from the germline V gene. This CDR3 comprises 16 residues. Deletions cut 2 bases from V and 0 bases from J, with 11 bases between. The CDR3 nucleotides are TGCGCCAGCAGCTTCGGGCCCAGTCCAACTAATGAAAAACTGTTTTTT. This encodes CASSFGPSPTNEKLFF.

The rearrangement uses TRBV11-1 and TRBJ2-7; 9 nucleotides align to TRBD1. The CDR3 length is 16 residues. Trimming took 6 bases from V and 0 from J; bases not matched to a gene: 9. Germline CDR1 reads SGHAT; CDR2 reads FQDESV (reference sequence). DNA of the CDR3: TGTGCCAGCAGGAGCCACGGACAGGGGCACTCCTACGAGCAGTACTTC. This encodes CASRSHGQGHSYEQYF.

In its sample, this clonotype was seen a few times. The chain uses TRBV7-6 and TRBJ2-6; 9 bases line up with TRBD2. V was clipped by 3 bases and J by 2 bases; unmatched bases: 5. The germline CDR1 and CDR2 sequences are SGHVS and FNYEAQ. CDR3 size: 17 residues. This CDR3 reads CASSFSSGRTGANVLTF. CDR3 nucleotides: TGTGCCAGCAGCTTTTCCAGCGGGAGGACTGGGGCCAACGTCCTGACTTTC. Drawing the rest from reference TRBV7-6 and TRBJ2-6, the complete variable domain is GAGVSQSPRYKVTKRGQDVALRCDPISGHVSLYWYRQALGQGPEFLTYFNYEAQQDKSGLPNDRFSAERPEGSISTLTIQRTEQRDSAMYRCASSFSSGRTGANVLTFGAGSRLTVL.

The rearrangement links TRBV13 to TRBJ2-1; possible D gene TRBD2, 5 bases. The germline CDR1 and CDR2 sequences are PRHDT and FYEKMQ (reference sequence). The CDR3 length is 15 residues. Trimming cost V 4 bases and J 2 bases, with 12 bases left between them. CDR3 nucleotide sequence: TGTGCCAGCAGCTACCGAGGTAGCGCCTACAATGAGCAGTTCTTC. Translating gives CASSYRGSAYNEQFF.

This clonotype was picked up a small number of times. V and J are TRBV2 and TRBJ2-2, with 7 bases that match TRBD2. CDR1 SNHLY and CDR2 FYNNEI come from the germline V gene. The CDR3 is made up of 15 amino acids. Trimming took 5 bases from V and 6 from J; bases not matched to a gene: 9. Written as DNA, the CDR3 is TGTGCCAGCAGTCCCAGCGGGACGATATCCGGGGAGCTGTTTTTT. Its translation is CASSPSGTISGELFF. Combining the CDR3 with reference TRBV2 and TRBJ2-2 gives the whole variable domain EPEVTQTPSHQVTQMGQEVILRCVPISNHLYFYWYRQILGQKVEFLVSFYNNEISEKSEIFDDQFSVERPDGSNFTLKIRSTKLEDSAMYFCASSPSGTISGELFFGEGSRLTVL.

A few counts support this clonotype. The chain joins TRBV12-3 or TRBV12-4 to TRBJ1-5; TRBD1 aligns across 7 bases. Unmatched junction bases numbered 10, after V lost 5 bases and J lost 0 bases. The CDR3 runs 17 residues. CDR3 region: CASSRYATGDSNQPQHF. The CDR3 nucleotides are TGTGCCAGCAGTCGATATGCTACAGGGGATAGCAATCAGCCCCAGCATTTT.

The J gene is TRBJ2-4, the V gene TRBV7-9; D is possibly TRBD2 (6 bases). Between the trimmed V and J ends, which lost 5 bases and 6 bases, there was a span of 23 bases. The length of the CDR3 is 17 residues. CDR1 is SEHNR, CDR2 FQNEAQ, per germline (reference sequence). The CDR3, as DNA: TGTGCCAGCAGCCATCCCCCGACACCCGCCGGGGGAAACATTCAGTACTTC. Protein sequence: CASSHPPTPAGGNIQYF.

The chain couples TRBV7-8 to TRBJ1-1; no firm D call. This CDR3 spans 14 amino acids. V lost 2 bases to trimming and J lost 7 bases, with 14 bases between them. CDR1 is SGHVS and CDR2 is FQNEAQ in the germline V gene. CDR3 sequence reads: CASSLYGAWDEAFF. The CDR3 DNA reads TGTGCCAGCAGCTTATATGGAGCCTGGGATGAAGCTTTCTTT.